This T cell receptor beta chain stems from a study of cytomegalovirus exposure and HLA in healthy donors. Study as a whole: Caucasian-associated ancestry cluster membership applied to over 80% of over 350 genotyped donors. General study points: With further analysis later on, most CMV-associated TCR beta chains appeared HLA-restricted. Later, an analysis found that common viral pathogens appeared to be linked with several of the most significant clusters. Upon later analysis, TCR association rates were observed to vary by HLA locus, being highest for DRB1 and lowest for HLA-C.

Primers: 60 Vbeta forward and 13 Jbeta reverse. This table comes from immunoSEQ multiplex PCR, and its TCRdb copy is limited to in-frame clones, with some not included. The sample lists some 91,000 clones, roughly 80% occurring once. On this clone: What it binds is unknown. Sequence at one end of the junction differs from germline and may be a read error.

Germline values: CDR1 MGHRA, CDR2 YSYEKL. The CDR3 spans 15 residues. Specimen: PBMCs. The V gene is TRBV4-1, the J gene TRBJ2-7, with 9 bases that match TRBD1. The clonotype originates from a man aged 35-49 years in good health and CMV-seropositive. The CDR3 region is CASGQAGTGTYEQYF. CDR3 nucleotides: TGCGCCAGCGGCCAAGCCGGGACAGGGACCTACGAGCAGTACTTC.